This entry lists 30 T cell receptor beta chains sequenced from one sample in a study of shared clonotypes between healthy human individuals. Only in-frame clones appear in the TCRdb table, and some are missing; sequencing was by immunoSEQ multiplex PCR. The profile shows fewer than 1.8 million clones, approximately 98.5% of them singletons. Sequencing was done on a sample of naive CD4+ T cells sorted from blood. Subset specified: CD45RA+ positively selected. All receptors come from a man aged 25 to 45 in good health.

The chain joins TRBV6-1 to TRBJ2-7; D not resolved. Germline loops: CDR1 MNHNS, CDR2 SASEGT. Deletions cut 6 bases from V and 4 bases from J, with 4 bases between. This CDR3 region has 10 residues. The CDR3 DNA follows: TGTGCCAGCAGACAATACGAGCAGTACTTC. Translating gives CASRQYEQYF.

V gene TRBV5-1 combines with J gene TRBJ2-7; no definite D call. Germline V gene lookup returns CDR1 SGHRS and CDR2 YFSETQ. The CDR3 covers 15 residues. Deletions cut 0 bases from V and 2 bases from J, with 12 bases between. The CDR3 DNA sequence: TGCGCCAGCAGCTTGGGTGGAAGGGTCCCCTACGAGCAGTACTTC. Its protein product is CASSLGGRVPYEQYF.

V gene TRBV10-3 combines with J gene TRBJ2-5, with 8 bases aligning to TRBD1. The CDR3 has 12 residues. V was clipped by 11 bases and J by 5 bases; unmatched bases: 7. The germline V gene encodes CDR1 ENHRY and CDR2 SYGVKD. The CDR3 reads CAARGHEETQYF. CDR3 nucleotide sequence: TGTGCCGCCAGGGGGCACGAGGAGACCCAGTACTTC.

A note on this clone: Within the sample, other DNA sequences also encode this same CDR3. V is TRBV29-1 and J is TRBJ1-4; maybe TRBD1 (5 bases). CDR3 size: 12 residues. Trimming took off 6 bases at V and 3 bases at J, with 8 bases between the two ends. Germline V gene data show CDR1 as SQVTM and CDR2 as ANQGSEA. CDR3 sequence reads: CSVGGSNEKLFF. The CDR3 DNA reads as TGCAGCGTGGGGGGGTCTAATGAAAAACTGTTTTTT. Complete variable domain (other parts from reference TRBV29-1 and TRBJ1-4): SAVISQKPSRDICQRGTSLTIQCQVDSQVTMMFWYRQQPGQSLTLIATANQGSEATYESGFVIDKFPISRPNLTFSTLTVSNMSPEDSSIYLCSVGGSNEKLFFGSGTQLSVL.

The chain combines TRBV7-2 with TRBJ2-2; 11 nucleotides match TRBD2. This CDR3 region has 16 residues. The J segment lost 5 bases and the V segment lost 3 bases, leaving 5 bases of the junction unmatched. CDR1 is SGHTA, CDR2 FQGNSA, per germline. The CDR3 region is CASSLIGTSGTGELFF. CDR3 DNA sequence: TGTGCCAGCAGCTTGATAGGGACTAGCGGAACCGGGGAGCTGTTTTTT.

This clone was counted a single time. The V and J genes are TRBV9 and TRBJ2-3; 7 nucleotides match TRBD2. V trimming: 5 bases; J trimming: 5 bases; junction bases outside the gene matches: 11. This CDR3 spans 15 amino acids. Germline values: CDR1 SGDLS, CDR2 YYNGEE. The chain's CDR3 is CASSWEGGRGDTQYF. As DNA, the CDR3 is TGTGCCAGCAGTTGGGAGGGAGGGCGAGGAGATACGCAGTATTTT.

Here the CDR3 reads CASSVGTGGTGELFF. In DNA form, the CDR3 reads TGTGCCAGCAGCGTAGGGACAGGGGGCACCGGGGAGCTGTTTTTT. This chain joins TRBV5-4 and TRBJ2-2; TRBD1 matches at 11 bases. V lost 4 bases to trimming and J lost 4 bases; unmatched junction nucleotides: 3. This CDR3 contains 15 residues. CDR1 SGHNT and CDR2 YYREEE come from the germline V gene (reference sequence).

This clone has just one count. The J gene is TRBJ1-2, the V gene TRBV6-5, with 9 positions matching TRBD1. With V trimmed by 5 bases and J by 10 bases, 5 bases remained unmatched. The CDR3 is 12 amino acids. Germline V gene data show CDR1 as MNHEY and CDR2 as SVGAGI. This chain's CDR3 is CASSRDRVVYTF. In DNA form, the CDR3 reads TGTGCCAGCAGTCGGGACAGGGTGGTCTACACCTTC.

The chain links TRBV6-1 to TRBJ2-7; the D is unclear. There are 12 residues in the CDR3. Looked up from germline, CDR1 is MNHNS and CDR2 is SASEGT. The V end was cut by 2 bases, the J end by 2 bases, with 4 bases between. The CDR3 DNA is TGTGCCAGCAGTGAATGGACCTACGAGCAGTACTTC. Protein sequence: CASSEWTYEQYF.

The CDR3 DNA reads as TGTGCCAGCTCACCTAGACTAGTGGGGGCAGATACGCAGTATTTT. Translation: CASSPRLVGADTQYF. V is TRBV18 and J is TRBJ2-3, with D perhaps matching TRBD2 (6 bases). The germline gives CDR1 KGHSH, CDR2 LQKENI. Trimming cost V 3 bases and J 4 bases, with 14 bases left between them. The CDR3 loop spans 15 amino acids.

The rearrangement links TRBV29-1 to TRBJ1-1; D is uncertain. Looked up from germline, CDR1 is SQVTM and CDR2 is ANQGSEA. V gave up 7 bases and J gave up 1 base, with 10 bases separating them. CDR3 length: 12 residues. CDR3 in amino acids: CSAFGQNTEAFF. The CDR3 region has the DNA TGCAGCGCCTTCGGTCAGAACACTGAAGCTTTCTTT.

Only one count was recorded for this clone. V gene TRBV29-1 combines with J gene TRBJ2-3, with D hard to call. Trimming pared 6 bases from V and 1 base from J, leaving 11 bases between. CDR1 and CDR2 from the germline V gene are SQVTM and ANQGSEA. CDR3 length: 13 amino acids. Here the CDR3 DNA reads TGCAGCGTGGCCCTTGGGGGCACAGATACGCAGTATTTT. Translation gives CSVALGGTDTQYF.

The chain carries TRBV5-1 and TRBJ2-3; 7 bases map to TRBD1. The V and J ends lost 2 bases and 2 bases, in that order; junction bases with no gene match: 8. Germline CDR1 is SGHRS and CDR2 is YFSETQ. The CDR3 covers 16 residues. The CDR3 nucleotides are TGCGCCAGCAGCTTCCGGGACAGAGGTTTCACAGATACGCAGTATTTT. Amino acid sequence: CASSFRDRGFTDTQYF.

The chain links TRBV28 to TRBJ1-1; the D is unclear. The germline CDR1 and CDR2 sequences are MDHEN and SYDVKM. The CDR3 is made up of 12 amino acids. Trimming removed 6 bases at V and 5 bases at J, with 10 bases between. The CDR3 DNA reads TGTGCCAGCAGAGACCGGGAGACTGAAGCTTTCTTT. It is translated as CASRDRETEAFF.

The rearrangement joins TRBV27 to TRBJ2-3; 7 nucleotides align to TRBD1. CDR3 length: 13 residues. The germline gives CDR1 MNHEY, CDR2 SMNVEV (reference sequence). The V gene end was trimmed by 8 bases and the J gene end by 5 bases; junction bases not matched to a gene: 7. The CDR3 DNA is TGTGCCAGCCGATGGCAGGGGGAAGATACGCAGTATTTT. This translates into CASRWQGEDTQYF.

The genes are TRBV5-4 and TRBJ2-7; 14 positions match TRBD2. Trimming cost V 4 bases and J 7 bases; bases outside gene matches: 7. Germline V gives CDR1 SGHNT, CDR2 YYREEE (reference sequence). The CDR3 spans 15 residues. CDR3 protein: CASSPGLAGDREQYF. In DNA form, the CDR3 reads TGTGCCAGCAGCCCGGGACTAGCGGGAGATCGGGAGCAGTACTTC.

The chain employs TRBV9 and TRBJ1-3; TRBD1 is a possible D gene (5 bases). V lost 4 bases to trimming and J lost 0 bases, with 14 bases between them. CDR1 is SGDLS, CDR2 YYNGEE, per germline. The CDR3 totals 16 residues. The CDR3 DNA follows: TGTGCCAGCAGCTTCGGGGGGAAGGACTCTGGAAACACCATATATTTT. Its protein product is CASSFGGKDSGNTIYF.

V is TRBV9 and J is TRBJ2-7; TRBD1 is a possible D gene (5 bases). The V gene lost 1 base and the J gene lost 5 bases, with 7 bases spanning the gap. CDR1 is SGDLS, CDR2 YYNGEE, per germline. This CDR3 is built from 12 residues. As DNA, the CDR3 is TGTGCCAGCAGCGTACCAGGGAACGAGCAGTACTTC. Protein product: CASSVPGNEQYF.

The V and J genes are TRBV19 and TRBJ1-1, with D perhaps matching TRBD1 (6 bases). Per germline, CDR1 LNHDA and CDR2 SQIVND (reference sequence). The CDR3 has 13 amino acids. The V end lost 6 bases, the J end lost 3 bases, and 11 bases lay between the germline ends. CDR3 DNA: TGTGCCAGTAGGGGACACGGTGACACTGAAGCTTTCTTT. Translated: CASRGHGDTEAFF.

This chain connects TRBV7-7 to TRBJ2-7; possibly TRBD1 or TRBD2 for D (5 bases each). The CDR3 sequence is 14 residues long. The germline gives CDR1 SSHAT, CDR2 FNYEAQ (reference sequence). Trimming pared 5 bases from V and 6 bases from J, leaving 17 bases between. The CDR3 loop reads CASSTAPGSREQYF. The CDR3 nucleotides read TGTGCCAGCAGCACTGCGCCAGGGAGTCGCGAGCAGTACTTC. Variable domain in full (rest from reference TRBV7-7 and TRBJ2-7): GAGVSQSPRYKVTKRGQDVTLRCDPISSHATLYWYQQALGQGPEFLTYFNYEAQPDKSGLPSDRFSAERPEGSISTLTIQRTEQRDSAMYRCASSTAPGSREQYFGPGTRLTVT.

This chain links TRBV5-6 with TRBJ2-3; D tentatively fits TRBD1 or TRBD2 (6 bases each). The CDR3 is made up of 18 amino acids. Germline assignment: CDR1 SGHDT and CDR2 YYEEEE. V was shortened by 6 bases and J by 4 bases, with 27 bases between the two germline ends. In nucleotides, the CDR3 is TGTGCCAGCACCCCTCCTTTCATCTCGGGGGACAAATCAGATACGCAGTATTTT. It yields the protein CASTPPFISGDKSDTQYF.

V gene TRBV30 combines with J gene TRBJ1-5; 8 bases map to TRBD1. The junction had 7 bases not matched to a gene; V was cut back by 5 bases and J by 1 base. Germline V gene lookup returns CDR1 GTSNPN and CDR2 SVGIG (reference sequence). CDR3 size: 15 residues. CDR3 in amino acids: CAWAQGARSNQPQHF. In DNA, the CDR3 is TGTGCCTGGGCGCAGGGGGCGAGGAGCAATCAGCCCCAGCATTTT.

The chain carries TRBV6-1 and TRBJ2-7; 12 bases are a match to TRBD2. The CDR3 is 13 amino acids. Germline-derived CDR1 and CDR2 are MNHNS and SASEGT. V trimming: 11 bases; J trimming: 3 bases; junction bases outside the gene matches: 5. DNA for the CDR3: TGTGCCGCGTCTAGCGGGAGGGACTACGAGCAGTACTTC. This encodes CAASSGRDYEQYF.

The chain's CDR3 is CASSLDTGAEEQYF. CDR3 nucleotides: TGCGCCAGCAGCTTGGACACGGGAGCAGAAGAGCAGTACTTC. The chain uses TRBV5-1 and TRBJ2-7, with a weak D call TRBD2 (6 bases). Germline loops: CDR1 SGHRS, CDR2 YFSETQ. The length of the CDR3 is 14 residues. The V gene lost 0 bases and the J gene lost 7 bases, with 14 bases spanning the gap.

The chain links TRBV10-3 to TRBJ2-7; 8 bases are shared with TRBD2. This CDR3 is 17 amino acids long. Germline assignment: CDR1 ENHRY and CDR2 SYGVKD. V shed 2 bases, J shed 0 bases, and the junction held 9 bases outside the gene matches. CDR3 nucleotide sequence: TGTGCCATCAGTGAGAGGGATATAGCGGGACTCTCCTACGAGCAGTACTTC. Encoded protein: CAISERDIAGLSYEQYF.

The chain combines TRBV11-3 with TRBJ2-3; possibly TRBD1 for D (6 bases). The CDR3 totals 13 residues. Germline CDR1 is SGHNT and CDR2 is YENEEA. V dropped 5 bases and J dropped 5 bases, with 11 bases sitting between them. CDR3 sequence reads: CASSLQGGDTQYF. In nucleotides, the CDR3 is TGTGCCAGCAGCCTCCAAGGGGGAGATACGCAGTATTTT.

The rearrangement uses TRBV19 and TRBJ1-1, with no clear D. With 7 bases removed from V and 0 bases from J, the gap between germline ends came to 12 bases. Germline CDR1 reads LNHDA; CDR2 reads SQIVND (reference sequence). The CDR3 is 14 residues long. The CDR3 reads CASTAEPLNTEAFF. As DNA, the CDR3 is TGTGCCAGTACGGCAGAGCCCCTGAACACTGAAGCTTTCTTT.

The V call is TRBV15, the J call TRBJ2-7; D is ambiguous. Trimming pared 1 base from V and 5 bases from J, leaving 9 bases between. The length of the CDR3 is 13 residues. Per germline, CDR1 LNHNV and CDR2 YYDKDF (reference sequence). CDR3 loop: CATSRAPRDEQYF. The DNA of the CDR3 is TGTGCCACCAGCAGAGCCCCACGCGACGAGCAGTACTTC. Using reference TRBV15 and TRBJ2-7 for the parts outside the CDR3, the full variable domain is DAMVIQNPRYQVTQFGKPVTLSCSQTLNHNVMYWYQQKSSQAPKLLFHYYDKDFNNEADTPDNFQSRRPNTSFCFLDIRSPGLGDTAMYLCATSRAPRDEQYFGPGTRLTVT.

The chain has TRBV6-1 and TRBJ2-5; 10 bases fit TRBD1. Germline loops: CDR1 MNHNS, CDR2 SASEGT. With 7 bases clipped from V and 0 bases from J, the junction kept 5 bases outside the gene matches. This CDR3 spans 15 amino acids. CDR3 nucleotides: TGTGCCAGCACCCGGGACAGGGGCTACCAAGAGACCCAGTACTTC. Its translation: CASTRDRGYQETQYF.

The V and J genes are TRBV27 and TRBJ2-7, with 8 positions matching TRBD1. Germline CDR1 and CDR2: MNHEY and SMNVEV (reference sequence). The CDR3 is 14 residues long. V trimming: 8 bases; J trimming: 5 bases; junction bases outside the gene matches: 11. The CDR3 spells CASGKGDRRDEQYF. The CDR3 region has the DNA TGTGCCAGCGGCAAAGGGGACAGGAGGGACGAGCAGTACTTC.